A single TCR beta chain is shown here with its context. Preparation of the TCRbeta library used unique molecular identifiers. TCRdb re-analysed the PCR reads in MiXCR, keeping a single row per CDR3 protein. The data contain roughly 200,000 distinct CDR3 sequences, over 5.5% of them seen just once; the ten biggest clones take up around 3.1%. The length of the CDR3 is 15 residues. Germline V CDR1 and CDR2: SGHVS, FQNEAQ. V shed 0 bases and J shed 0 bases, with 9 bases lying between them. This sample stems from a study of T-cell reconstitution after alpha-beta-depleted transplantation in children. The gene calls are TRBV7-8 and TRBJ2-7; D unresolved. The sequence derives from a human donor who donated a stem cell graft to a child with Wiskott-Aldrich syndrome. The sequencing used PBMCs from the stem cell graft donor, collected from the stem cell graft. The CDR3: CASSLAEQSSYEQYF. CDR3 bases: TGTGCCAGCAGCTTAGCAGAACAAAGCTCCTACGAGCAGTACTTC.